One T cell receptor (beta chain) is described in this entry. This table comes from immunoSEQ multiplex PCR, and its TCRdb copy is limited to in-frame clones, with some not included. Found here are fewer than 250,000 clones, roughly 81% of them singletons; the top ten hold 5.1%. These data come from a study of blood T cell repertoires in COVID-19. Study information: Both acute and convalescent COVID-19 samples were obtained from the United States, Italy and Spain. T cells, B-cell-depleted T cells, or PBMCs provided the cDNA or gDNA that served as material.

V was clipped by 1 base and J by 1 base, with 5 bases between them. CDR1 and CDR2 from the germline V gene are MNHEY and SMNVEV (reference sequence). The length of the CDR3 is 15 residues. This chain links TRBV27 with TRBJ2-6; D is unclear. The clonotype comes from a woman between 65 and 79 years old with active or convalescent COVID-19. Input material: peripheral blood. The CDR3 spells CASSLWASGANVLTF. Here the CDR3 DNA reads TGTGCCAGCAGTTTATGGGCATCTGGGGCCAACGTCCTGACTTTC.